Listed below are T cell receptor beta chains from one sample, sequenced in a study of blood T cell repertoires in COVID-19. Sequencing was performed with immunoSEQ multiplex PCR; in TCRdb, only in-frame clones are kept and a portion is missing. The top ten hold approximately 2% of the sample, which has under 300,000 clones, approximately 83% seen once. Sequencing was performed on PBMCs or T cells enriched from blood (not recorded which). These receptors all come from a woman between 50 and 59 years old who had recovered from COVID-19. The CDR3 runs from the conserved cysteine through the conserved F or W. The order of the fields is clone size, J gene, V gene, CDR3 protein. Size tells how often a clone was seen (once, few, many) or the class of an expanded clone, and some rows leave it out.

>-|TRBJ1-2|TRBV5-1
CASSLGQVDGYTF
>-|TRBJ2-3|TRBV28
CASSAMQSGADTQYF
>-|TRBJ1-2|TRBV19
CASRGTGTPYGYTF
>-|TRBJ2-1|TRBV7-8
CASSSSGRADEQFF
>-|TRBJ1-4|TRBV7-3
CASSLIGGEGEKLFF
>-|TRBJ2-3|TRBV28
CASRLGIEDTQYF
>once|TRBJ1-5|TRBV4-2
CASSQAAGPGTGGPNQPQHF
>-|TRBJ2-5|TRBV9
CASSDERTSGTYQETQYF
>-|TRBJ1-2|TRBV5-6
CASSFGGSGGYTF
>-|TRBJ2-5|TRBV3-1/TRBV3-2
CASSQRTVSGQETQYF
>-|TRBJ2-7|TRBV6-5
CASSSRPGLVTYEQYF
>-|TRBJ2-7|TRBV5-4
CASSLDPGGYEQYF
>-|TRBJ1-5|TRBV15
CATSRDPARGNQPQHF
>-|TRBJ1-5|TRBV10-3
CAISPGFGNQPQHF
>-|TRBJ2-1|TRBV7-9
CASSLRRDGDNEQFF
>-|TRBJ2-3|TRBV10-3
CAISESVGTGSTDTQYF
>-|TRBJ1-4|TRBV7-9
CASSLGGRGEKLFF
>-|TRBJ1-3|TRBV30
CAWIQGARGNTIYF
>-|TRBJ1-1|TRBV27
CASRLDRARTEAFF
>-|TRBJ1-1|TRBV6-2/TRBV6-3
CASSSFYTGGTEAFF
>-|TRBJ1-5|TRBV5-1
CASSLGLGTDRNQPQHF
>-|TRBJ2-1|TRBV7-2
CASSLLQGGIGEQFF
>-|TRBJ1-3|TRBV5-4
CASRPTGASGNTIYF